These T cell receptor beta chains were read from a single sample in a study of technical replicates of blood from four donors. Data came from immunoSEQ multiplex PCR; TCRdb stores just in-frame clones and leaves some out. The sample lists tens of thousands of clones, 85% to 95% occurring once. Sequencing used T cells isolated from PBMCs. All receptors come from a human donor in good health. Both conserved end residues are part of each CDR3. A D gene is named only where the DNA matches it firmly. A row's size may be missing; if present it is once, few, many or a size class.

j_call d_call v_call clone_size cdr3_nt cdr3_aa
TRBJ1-1 - TRBV6-5 - TGTGCCAGCAGTTACTCGTCCGTGAACACTGAAGCTTTCTTT CASSYSSVNTEAFF
TRBJ2-5 TRBD2 TRBV5-4 - TGTGCCACAATTGTGTTTAATGCGGGGGGGGAGACCCAGTACTTC CATIVFNAGGETQYF
TRBJ1-6 - TRBV10-2 - TGCGCCAGCAGTGAGTCTGTGGGGAGCTCCTATAATTCACCCCTCCACTTT CASSESVGSSYNSPLHF
TRBJ2-7 TRBD2 TRBV5-4 - TGTGCCAGCAGCCTAGCGGGAGGGAGAGAGCAGTACTTC CASSLAGGREQYF
TRBJ2-2 TRBD1 TRBV6-5 - TGTGCCAGCAGTTACGACAGGGCGAACACCGGGGAGCTGTTTTTT CASSYDRANTGELFF
TRBJ2-1 TRBD2 TRBV9 - TGTGCCAGCAGCCCAACTAGCGGGGCGGACAATGAGCAGTTCTTC CASSPTSGADNEQFF
TRBJ2-1 - TRBV5-4 once TGTGCCAGCACCCAGGGGAGGGAGAATGAGCAGTTCTTC CASTQGRENEQFF
TRBJ2-3 - TRBV27 - TGTGCCAGCAGTACTATAGCGGATACGCAGTATTTT CASSTIADTQYF
TRBJ1-2 - TRBV5-1 - TGCGCCAGCAGCTTGTATCGGGGGGGCGACTACACCTTC CASSLYRGGDYTF
TRBJ2-2 - TRBV7-9 - TGTGCCAGCAGCTTAAGGGGATTGACCGGGGAGCTGTTTTTT CASSLRGLTGELFF
TRBJ2-2 TRBD2 TRBV5-1 - TGCGCCAGCAGCGGGACTACAAACACCGGGGAGCTGTTTTTT CASSGTTNTGELFF
TRBJ1-2 - TRBV15 - TGTGCCACCAGCGGGGGGGACACCCCGACGTTAATAGCGAACACCTTC CATSGGDTPTLIANTF
TRBJ2-7 - TRBV4-1 - TGCGCCAGCAGCCAAGAGGACCCGCAGGGCTCCGAGCAGTACTTC CASSQEDPQGSEQYF
TRBJ1-3 - TRBV7-3 - TGTGCCAGCAGCTTAACAGGCAGGGGTGGAAACACCATATATTTT CASSLTGRGGNTIYF
TRBJ1-2 - TRBV12-5 - TGTGCTAGTGGTTTGGTACCTCAGGATAGCTATGGCTACACCTTC CASGLVPQDSYGYTF
TRBJ2-7 - TRBV7-9 - TGTGCCAGCAGCTTAATTCCGCCGCCCCAGGGAGGATACGAGCAGTACTTC CASSLIPPPQGGYEQYF
TRBJ1-1 - TRBV27 - TGTGCCAGCAGTGTCATGGGAGGGGGAACTGAAGCTTTCTTT CASSVMGGGTEAFF
TRBJ2-1 TRBD1 TRBV20-1 - TGCAGTGCTCGCGGACAGGGGCAGTTCTTC CSARGQGQFF
TRBJ1-2 TRBD1 TRBV2 - TGTGCCAGCCGGGACAGGGAATACAGCTACACCTTC CASRDREYSYTF
TRBJ1-1 - TRBV7-3 - TGTGCCAGCAGTCAATTACCCGGGGGAGAAGCTTTCTTT CASSQLPGGEAFF